The clone carrying this T cell receptor beta chain was detected ten times or more. Antigen unknown. For TCR beta, libraries came from iRepertoire HTBI primers and Arm-PCR of CDR3 regions. In the original workflow: Identification of gene segments yielded more than 55 TRBV and more than eleven TRBJ across samples. MiXCR, applied by TCRdb to the multiplex PCR reads, yields one record per CDR3 protein. TCRdb, not the authors, supplied the V and J calls. The sample yields a few hundred thousand distinct CDR3 sequences, around a quarter seen once. The data stem from a study of regulatory T cells in long-lasting Graves disease. Broader study findings: Only a small sample size was used, which may have cut accuracy.

Sample time point: persistent/refractory GD, antithyroid drugs over 5 years with positive TRAb. Generation of the TCR library employed RNA extracted from PBMCs. Graves' disease diagnosis followed American Thyroid Association guidelines. Germline values: CDR1 MDHEN, CDR2 SYDVKM. This CDR3 comprises 18 residues. J gave up 2 bases and V 5 bases, and 10 bases lay outside the gene matches. This receptor was obtained from a female donor with Graves disease. The gene calls are TRBV28 and TRBJ2-2; TRBD2 agrees at 11 bases. The material sequenced was peripheral blood mononuclear cells (PBMCs), taken when the disease was refractory, from a patient treated with antithyroid drugs. CDR3 amino acids: CASSTGIAGGPNTGELFF. The CDR3 coding sequence is TGTGCCAGCAGTACCGGGATAGCGGGAGGGCCTAACACCGGGGAGCTGTTTTTT.